In this sample, the clone carrying this T cell receptor (beta chain) turned up a few times. Its antigen is as yet unknown. TCRdb reanalysed the reads using MiXCR and keeps one entry per CDR3 protein. This sample has around 350,000 distinct CDR3 sequences, with about a sixth found just once. This CDR3 has 15 residues. Germline V gene sequence: CDR1 KGHDR, CDR2 SFDVKD. Trimming took 5 bases from V and 9 from J, leaving 20 bases between them. The data belong to a study of T cell repertoires in cytomegalovirus infection. Background on the study: Matching HLA type, along with CMV infection, was indicated by public TCR beta signatures. General study points: The ex vivo response was dominated by HLA-C-restricted CMV-specific TCR beta clonotypes. The cumulative frequency of public TCR beta families distinguished individuals who carried CMV together with the relevant HLA.

The specimen was PBMCs. The origin of this receptor is a human donor in good health (CMV status not recorded). Some clones in this sample may be carry-over from other donors' samples. The chain joins TRBV24-1 to TRBJ2-3; D may be TRBD2 (5 bases). The CDR3 here is CATSGQRGGANTQYF. For the CDR3, the DNA is TGTGCCACCAGTGGTCAGAGAGGAGGTGCCAACACGCAGTATTTT.